This TCR beta chain was observed in a study of blood T cell repertoires in COVID-19. Study context: Italy, Spain and the United States were the sources of the convalescent and acute COVID-19 samples. PBMCs, B-cell-depleted T cells, or T cells were the source of the cDNA or gDNA that made up the material.

Germline-derived CDR1 and CDR2 are SGDLS and YYNGEE. The CDR3 consists of 15 residues. Trimming took off 1 base at V and 2 bases at J, with 7 bases between the two ends. The data were produced by immunoSEQ multiplex PCR, yet TCRdb's version contains in-frame clones alone and is incomplete. The data contain about 270,000 clones, over 80% of them singletons. The chain has TRBV9 and TRBJ2-6; possibly TRBD2 for D (6 bases). The sequencing sample was made of peripheral blood. The receptor was derived from a woman between 45 and 60 years old with active or convalescent COVID-19. The CDR3 spells CASSVTGAGANVLTF. The CDR3 DNA sequence: TGTGCCAGCAGCGTAACGGGGGCTGGGGCCAACGTCCTGACTTTC.